These T cell receptor beta chains were read from a single sample in a study of blood T cell repertoires in COVID-19. Generated by immunoSEQ multiplex PCR, the TCRdb table keeps only in-frame clones and is missing some. This table holds some 200,000 clones, 89% found once. Sequencing was performed on peripheral blood. These receptors were taken from a woman aged 40 to 50 with acute or convalescent COVID-19. CDR3s include the opening cysteine and the closing phenylalanine or tryptophan. D genes are given only for firm matches. Only part of the rows carry a size: once, few, many, or a class if the clone is expanded.

NA TRBD2 TRBJ2-1 TRBV12-5 TGTGCTAGTGGTTCCGCGGGACTAGCGGGGAGGCCCTACAATGAGCAGTTCTTC CASGSAGLAGRPYNEQFF
NA TRBD1 TRBJ1-6 TRBV15 TGTGCCGTCCAGACAGGGGGGAATTCACCCCTCCACTTT CAVQTGGNSPLHF
NA TRBD1 TRBJ1-2 TRBV5-1 TGCGCCAGCAGCTTACAGGGGACGAACTATGGCTACACCTTC CASSLQGTNYGYTF
NA TRBD1 TRBJ1-3 TRBV7-8 TGTGCCAGCAGCGCGACAGGGGGTGGAAACACCATATATTTT CASSATGGGNTIYF
NA TRBD1 TRBJ1-2 TRBV27 TGTGCCAGCAGTTCGGGACAGGGGCACTATGGCTACACCTTC CASSSGQGHYGYTF
once TRBD2 TRBJ2-3 TRBV10-3 TGTGCCACCGGACTAGCGGGGGATAGCACAGATACGCAGTATTTT CATGLAGDSTDTQYF
NA NA TRBJ1-2 TRBV20-1 TGCAGTGCTAGGCAGGATGGCTACACCTTC CSARQDGYTF
NA NA TRBJ1-5 TRBV4-1 TGCGCCAGCAGCCAACTCCCTCCCCCAGGGGCCCAGCCCCAGCATTTT CASSQLPPPGAQPQHF
NA TRBD2 TRBJ2-1 TRBV20-1 TGCAGTGCAAGGACTAGTCTAATGGTCTTC CSARTSLMVF
NA NA TRBJ1-1 TRBV10-3 TGTGCCATCAGTGGTGTCAGTTCTAGCACTGAAGCTTTCTTT CAISGVSSSTEAFF
NA TRBD1 TRBJ2-4 TRBV5-1 TGCGCCAGCAAGACAGGGGGCAAGGACATTCAGTACTTC CASKTGGKDIQYF
NA NA TRBJ1-4 TRBV5-1 TGCGCCAGCAGCCCGGGTGGGAGCCAAACTAATGAAAAACTGTTTTTT CASSPGGSQTNEKLFF
NA NA TRBJ2-3 TRBV9 TGTGCCAGCAGCCGGGGTCCGAATACGCAGTATTTT CASSRGPNTQYF
NA TRBD1 TRBJ2-1 TRBV5-1 TGCGCCAGCAGCTTTTCGGGACAGGGTTTTGGTTTGTCCTCCTACAATGAGCAGTTCTTC CASSFSGQGFGLSSYNEQFF
NA NA TRBJ1-1 TRBV24-1 TGTGCCACCCAGGGTCTGGGGACTGAAGCTTTCTTT CATQGLGTEAFF
once NA TRBJ1-4 TRBV15 TGTGCCACTAAGGGGGTAGGGGAAAAACTGTTTTTT CATKGVGEKLFF
NA NA TRBJ2-2 TRBV10-3 TGTGCCATCAGCGCCTACCAGGGGGGTATAAACACCGGGGAGCTGTTTTTT CAISAYQGGINTGELFF
once NA TRBJ2-3 TRBV19 TGTGCCAGTAGTTCTTGGGCTGACAAGTCTAGCACAGATACGCAGTATTTT CASSSWADKSSTDTQYF
NA NA TRBJ2-2 TRBV7-6 TGTGCCAGCAGCTTAGCGCCTGGGCTGAACACCGGGGAGCTGTTTTTT CASSLAPGLNTGELFF
NA NA TRBJ1-3 TRBV5-6 TGTGCCAGCAGCTTGGAACAGAACTCTGGAAACACCATATATTTT CASSLEQNSGNTIYF
NA TRBD1 TRBJ1-2 TRBV10-3 TGTGCCATCAGTCACGGACAGGGAAATGGCTACACCTTC CAISHGQGNGYTF
NA NA TRBJ1-5 TRBV28 TGTGCCAGCAGGGGGGGGGTTGAGGTGACCCAGCATTTT CASRGGVEVTQHF
NA TRBD1 TRBJ1-6 TRBV28 TGTGCCAGCAGTCCGACAGGGAGCTCCTATAATTCACCCCTCCACTTT CASSPTGSSYNSPLHF
NA NA TRBJ1-6 TRBV4-2 TGTGCCAGCAGCCAAGAGTTGGGGGGGTTGGATTCACCCCTCCACTTT CASSQELGGLDSPLHF
NA NA TRBJ2-6 TRBV5-1 TGCGCCAGCAGCTTGGCCTACTCTGGGGCCAACGTCCTGACTTTC CASSLAYSGANVLTF
NA TRBD2 TRBJ2-3 TRBV29-1 TGCAGCGTGGAGGGGACTAGCGGGGGGAGCACAGATACGCAGTATTTT CSVEGTSGGSTDTQYF
NA NA TRBJ1-1 TRBV20-1 TGCAGTGCTAGTGTTGGCGGGTACACTGAAGCTTTCTTT CSASVGGYTEAFF
NA NA TRBJ1-4 TRBV5-1 TGCGCCAGCAGCGTCGGGGGGGTCGGTGAAAAACTGTTTTTT CASSVGGVGEKLFF
NA TRBD1 TRBJ2-5 TRBV11-2 TGTGCCAGCAGTCCCTGGACAGGGGGAATCCAAGAGACCCAGTACTTC CASSPWTGGIQETQYF
NA NA TRBJ1-1 TRBV10-1 TGCGCCAGCAGTCAAACACCTGGGAGCACTGAAGCTTTCTTT CASSQTPGSTEAFF
NA NA TRBJ1-2 TRBV5-4 TGTGCCAGCACCTCTCCTGCGCAGGGGAACTATGGCTACACCTTC CASTSPAQGNYGYTF
NA TRBD1 TRBJ2-2 TRBV25-1 TGTGCCAGCAGCCAACCGGGACAGGCGAACACCGGGGAGCTGTTTTTT CASSQPGQANTGELFF
NA TRBD2 TRBJ2-1 TRBV18 TGTGCCAGCTCACCGGGGACTAGCGGGGCGAACAATGAGCAGTTCTTC CASSPGTSGANNEQFF
NA TRBD1 TRBJ1-1 TRBV19 TGTGCCAGTAGTACCTGGACAGGGGGAAACACTGAAGCTTTCTTT CASSTWTGGNTEAFF
NA NA TRBJ1-6 TRBV18 TGTGCCAGCTCATCATCTAGGACCTATAATTCACCCCTCCACTTT CASSSSRTYNSPLHF